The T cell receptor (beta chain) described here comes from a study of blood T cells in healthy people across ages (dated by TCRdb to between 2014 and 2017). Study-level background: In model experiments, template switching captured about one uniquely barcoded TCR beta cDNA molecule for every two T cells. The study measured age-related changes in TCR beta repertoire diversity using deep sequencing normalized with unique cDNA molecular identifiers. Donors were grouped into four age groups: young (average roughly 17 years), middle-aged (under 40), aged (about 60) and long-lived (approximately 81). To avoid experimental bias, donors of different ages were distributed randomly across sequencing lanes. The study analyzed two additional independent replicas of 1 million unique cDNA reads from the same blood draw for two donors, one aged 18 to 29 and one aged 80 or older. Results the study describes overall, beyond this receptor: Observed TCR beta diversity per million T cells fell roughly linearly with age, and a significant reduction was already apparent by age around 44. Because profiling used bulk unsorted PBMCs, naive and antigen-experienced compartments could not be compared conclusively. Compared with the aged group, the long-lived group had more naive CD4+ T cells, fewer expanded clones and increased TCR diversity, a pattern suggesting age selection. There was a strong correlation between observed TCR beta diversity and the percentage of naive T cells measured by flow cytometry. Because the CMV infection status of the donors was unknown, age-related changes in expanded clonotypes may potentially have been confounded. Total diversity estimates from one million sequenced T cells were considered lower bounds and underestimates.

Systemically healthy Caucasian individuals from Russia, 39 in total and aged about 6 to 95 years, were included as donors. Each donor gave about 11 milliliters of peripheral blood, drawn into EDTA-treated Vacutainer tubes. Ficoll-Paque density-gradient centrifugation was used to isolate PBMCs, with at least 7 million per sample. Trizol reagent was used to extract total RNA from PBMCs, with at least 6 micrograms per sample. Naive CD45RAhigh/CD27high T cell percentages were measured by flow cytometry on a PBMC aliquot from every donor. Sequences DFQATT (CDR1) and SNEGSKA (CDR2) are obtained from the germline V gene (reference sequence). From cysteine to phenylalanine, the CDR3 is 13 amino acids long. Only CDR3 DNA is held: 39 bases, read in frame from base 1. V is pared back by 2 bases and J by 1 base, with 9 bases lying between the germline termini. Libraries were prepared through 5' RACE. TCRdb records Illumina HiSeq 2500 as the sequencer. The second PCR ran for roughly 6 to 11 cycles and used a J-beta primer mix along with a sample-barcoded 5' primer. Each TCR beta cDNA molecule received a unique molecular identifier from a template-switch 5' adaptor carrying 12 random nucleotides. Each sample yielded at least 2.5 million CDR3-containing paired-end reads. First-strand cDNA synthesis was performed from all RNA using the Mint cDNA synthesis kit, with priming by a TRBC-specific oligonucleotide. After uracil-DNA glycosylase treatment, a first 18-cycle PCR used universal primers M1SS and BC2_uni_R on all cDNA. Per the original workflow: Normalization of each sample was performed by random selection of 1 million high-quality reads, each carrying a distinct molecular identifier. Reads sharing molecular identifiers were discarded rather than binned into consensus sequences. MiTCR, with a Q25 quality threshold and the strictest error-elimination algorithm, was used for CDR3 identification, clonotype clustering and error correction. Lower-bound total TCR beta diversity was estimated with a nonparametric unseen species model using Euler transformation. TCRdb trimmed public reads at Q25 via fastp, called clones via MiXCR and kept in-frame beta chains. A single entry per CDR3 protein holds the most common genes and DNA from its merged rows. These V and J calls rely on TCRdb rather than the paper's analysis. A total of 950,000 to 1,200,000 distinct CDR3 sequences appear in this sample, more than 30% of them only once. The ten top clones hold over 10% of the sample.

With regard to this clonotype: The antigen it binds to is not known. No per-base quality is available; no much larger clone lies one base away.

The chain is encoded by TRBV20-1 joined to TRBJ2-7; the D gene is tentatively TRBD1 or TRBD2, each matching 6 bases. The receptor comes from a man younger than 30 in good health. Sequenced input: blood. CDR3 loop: CSARTGTSYEQYF. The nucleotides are TGCAGTGCTAGAACAGGGACTTCCTACGAGCAGTACTTC.